The TCR beta chain described here comes from a study of T cell changes during pregnancy in multiple sclerosis. CDR3 length equals 16 residues. Looked up from germline, CDR1 is PRHDT and CDR2 is FYEKMQ (reference sequence). J lost 2 bases, V lost 4 bases, and 10 bases had no gene match. Libraries were prepared by immunoSEQ multiplex PCR; TCRdb keeps only in-frame clonotypes and omits some of them. Of tens of thousands of clones listed, about 91% are singletons. The chain is built from TRBV13 and TRBJ2-5; 7 positions agree with TRBD1. This TCR was recovered from a female donor with multiple sclerosis, enrolled in a pregnancy study. The specimen comprised CD8+ T cells from peripheral blood mononuclear cells, sampled before pregnancy. CDR3 sequence reads: CASSSQVTGSQETQYF. The CDR3 nucleotides are TGTGCCAGCAGCTCCCAAGTGACAGGGTCTCAAGAGACCCAGTACTTC. Supplemented by reference TRBV13 and TRBJ2-5, the full variable domain reads AAGVIQSPRHLIKEKRETATLKCYPIPRHDTVYWYQQGPGQDPQFLISFYEKMQSDKGSIPDRFSAQQFSDYHSELNMSSLELGDSALYFCASSSQVTGSQETQYFGPGTRLLVL.